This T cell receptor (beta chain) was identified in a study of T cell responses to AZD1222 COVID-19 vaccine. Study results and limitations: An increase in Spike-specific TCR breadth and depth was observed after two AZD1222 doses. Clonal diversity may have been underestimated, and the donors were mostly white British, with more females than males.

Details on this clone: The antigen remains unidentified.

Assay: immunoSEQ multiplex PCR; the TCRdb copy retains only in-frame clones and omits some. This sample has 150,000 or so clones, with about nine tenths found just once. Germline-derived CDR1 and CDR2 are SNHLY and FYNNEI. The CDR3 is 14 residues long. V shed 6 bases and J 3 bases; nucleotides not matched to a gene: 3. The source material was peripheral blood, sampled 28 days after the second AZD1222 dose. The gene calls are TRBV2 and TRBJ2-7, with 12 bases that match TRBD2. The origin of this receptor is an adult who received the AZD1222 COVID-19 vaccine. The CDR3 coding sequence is TGTGCCAGCAGGCTAGCGGGAGGGCTCTACGAGCAGTACTTC. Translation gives CASRLAGGLYEQYF.